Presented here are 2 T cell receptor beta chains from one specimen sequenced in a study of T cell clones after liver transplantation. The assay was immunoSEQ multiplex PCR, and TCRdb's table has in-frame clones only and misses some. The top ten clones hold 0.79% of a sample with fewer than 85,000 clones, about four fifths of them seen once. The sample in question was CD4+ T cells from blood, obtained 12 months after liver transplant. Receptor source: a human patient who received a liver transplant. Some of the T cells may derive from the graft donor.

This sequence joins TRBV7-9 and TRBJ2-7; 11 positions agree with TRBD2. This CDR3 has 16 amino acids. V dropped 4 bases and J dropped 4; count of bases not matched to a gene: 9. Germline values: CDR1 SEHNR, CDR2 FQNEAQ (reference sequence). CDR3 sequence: CASSSFTSGSEYEQYF. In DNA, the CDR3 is TGTGCCAGCAGCTCCTTTACTAGCGGGAGTGAATACGAGCAGTACTTC.

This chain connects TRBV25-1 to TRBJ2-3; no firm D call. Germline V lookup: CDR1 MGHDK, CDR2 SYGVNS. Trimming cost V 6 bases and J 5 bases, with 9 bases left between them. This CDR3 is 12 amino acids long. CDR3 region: CASRDEGDTQYF. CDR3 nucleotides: TGTGCCAGCAGGGATGAAGGAGATACGCAGTATTTT.